This T cell receptor (beta chain) was found in a study of vaccination and CD4 T cells after COVID-19. Study information: Culture controls were given either a CEFX pool, an HIV-1 Nef pool, or no peptide.

Concerning this clonotype: Its antigen remains unidentified.

Sequence data for DNA of cultured CD4+ T cells were generated by the Oncomine TCR Beta short-read assay. TCRdb called the PCR reads again in MiXCR, with one record for every CDR3 protein. The repertoire holds roughly 7,400 distinct CDR3 sequences, with about 38% as singletons. Germline V lookup: CDR1 DFQATT, CDR2 SNEGSKA (reference sequence). The V and J ends lost 4 bases and 1 base, in that order; junction bases with no gene match: 5. The CDR3 runs 14 residues. This sample's treatment: roughly ten-day PBMC culture with coronavirus spike peptide pools or control peptides (ViraFEST assay). An unexposed donor provided the CD4+ T cells, which were collected before the COVID-19 pandemic (2011-2018).

Sample: CD4+ T cells from blood, cultured in vitro. The TCR sequence derives from a human donor in good health. This chain connects TRBV20-1 to TRBJ2-5; 8 bases map to TRBD2. CDR3: CSATGGRSQETQYF. The CDR3 DNA follows: TGCAGTGCTACGGGGGGGCGATCCCAAGAGACCCAGTACTTC.